Below, 9 T cell receptor beta chains from the same sample are listed, as sequenced in a study of blood T cell repertoires in COVID-19. Clones were read by immunoSEQ multiplex PCR, and TCRdb kept only the in-frame ones, dropping some. This sample carries about 190,000 clones, 80% to 90% of them seen once, and the ten largest clones take roughly 4.6%. The sequenced material came from peripheral blood. The receptors shown here come from a woman aged 65 to 85 with active or convalescent COVID-19.

Here the CDR3 DNA reads TGTGCCAGCAGTCGGGACAGGGGGAAGCCCCAGCATTTT. Its protein is CASSRDRGKPQHF. The gene calls are TRBV6-5 and TRBJ1-5, with 11 bases that match TRBD1. V was clipped by 5 bases and J by 8 bases; unmatched bases: 2. CDR3 length: 13 amino acids. The germline CDR1 and CDR2 sequences are MNHEY and SVGAGI.

The J gene is TRBJ2-2, the V gene TRBV29-1, with 9 bases lining up with TRBD1. CDR1 is SQVTM, CDR2 ANQGSEA, per germline. The CDR3 consists of 14 residues. J lost 4 bases, V lost 3 bases, and 3 bases had no gene match. For the CDR3, the DNA is TGCAGCGTTGAGCCGGGACAGGGCACCGGGGAGCTGTTTTTT. It encodes CSVEPGQGTGELFF.

The V and J genes are TRBV4-1 and TRBJ2-1; D is unresolved. Trimming left V 0 bases short and J 2 bases short, with 14 bases between. The CDR3 is 17 residues long. CDR1 is MGHRA, CDR2 YSYEKL, per germline. The CDR3 protein is CASSQERMSTAYNEQFF. The CDR3, as DNA: TGCGCCAGCAGCCAAGAAAGAATGTCCACAGCCTACAATGAGCAGTTCTTC.

This clone was seen once. The chain combines TRBV5-1 with TRBJ2-1; TRBD1 agrees at 11 bases. The CDR3 is 19 amino acids. Germline values: CDR1 SGHRS, CDR2 YFSETQ. V shed 2 bases, J shed 4 bases, and the junction held 14 bases outside the gene matches. The CDR3 protein is CASSFFTGTGGNLYNEQFF. The CDR3 DNA reads as TGCGCCAGCAGCTTTTTTACCGGGACAGGGGGGAATTTATACAATGAGCAGTTCTTC.

The chain carries TRBV9 and TRBJ1-2, with a weak D call TRBD1 (6 bases). V lost 3 bases to trimming and J lost 2 bases, with 29 bases between them. Germline V gene lookup returns CDR1 SGDLS and CDR2 YYNGEE. This CDR3 comprises 20 residues. CDR3 in amino acids: CASSASFTGHNYTPNYGYTF. The CDR3 region has the DNA TGTGCCAGCAGCGCGTCATTTACAGGGCACAATTACACCCCAAACTATGGCTACACCTTC.

Here the CDR3 DNA reads TGCGCCAGCAGCTTGGCTGGCGGTAGCGACGAGCAGTACTTC. This translates into CASSLAGGSDEQYF. The chain employs TRBV5-1 and TRBJ2-7, with D perhaps TRBD2 (5 bases). The CDR3 is 14 amino acids. Germline V gene lookup returns CDR1 SGHRS and CDR2 YFSETQ. V was clipped by 0 bases and J by 5 bases, with 12 bases between them.

The chain employs TRBV28 and TRBJ2-7; TRBD1 aligns across 8 bases. The V gene end was trimmed by 5 bases and the J gene end by 0 bases; junction bases not matched to a gene: 6. The CDR3 covers 15 residues. Looked up from germline, CDR1 is MDHEN and CDR2 is SYDVKM. The CDR3 DNA reads as TGTGCCAGCAGTCCGACAGGGGTTTTCTCCTACGAGCAGTACTTC. It is translated as CASSPTGVFSYEQYF.

This clone has only one observation. V and J are TRBV6-5 and TRBJ1-2; 7 nucleotides line up with TRBD1. With V trimmed by 6 bases and J by 2 bases, 6 bases remained unmatched. Germline CDR1 and CDR2: MNHEY and SVGAGI. The CDR3 is made up of 14 amino acids. The CDR3 region has the DNA TGTGCCAGCAGACAGGACAGGCCGAACTATGGCTACACCTTC. Translating gives CASRQDRPNYGYTF.

This chain connects TRBV19 to TRBJ2-1, with 9 bases matching TRBD2. CDR3 length: 16 amino acids. V was clipped by 0 bases and J by 12 bases; unmatched bases: 12. The germline CDR1 and CDR2 sequences are LNHDA and SQIVND (reference sequence). CDR3 in DNA: TGTGCCAGTAGTATAGAAGGCGGGAGGGTACGGTTAGGGCAGTTCTTC. Protein sequence: CASSIEGGRVRLGQFF.